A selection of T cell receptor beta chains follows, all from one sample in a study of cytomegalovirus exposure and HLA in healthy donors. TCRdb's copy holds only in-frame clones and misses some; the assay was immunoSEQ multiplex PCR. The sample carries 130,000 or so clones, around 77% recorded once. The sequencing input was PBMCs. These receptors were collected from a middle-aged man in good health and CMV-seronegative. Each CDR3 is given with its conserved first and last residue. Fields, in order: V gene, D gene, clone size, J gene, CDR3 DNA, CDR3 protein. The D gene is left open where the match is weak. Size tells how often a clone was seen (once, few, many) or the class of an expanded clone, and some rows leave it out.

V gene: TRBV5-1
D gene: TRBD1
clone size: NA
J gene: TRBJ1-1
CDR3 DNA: TGCGCCAGCAGCTTGGATGTCGGACAGGGTTACACTGAAGCTTTCTTT
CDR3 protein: CASSLDVGQGYTEAFF

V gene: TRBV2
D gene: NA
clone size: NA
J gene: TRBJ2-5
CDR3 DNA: TGTGCCAGCAGAATCCCGAGGGTCCTAAAAGAGACCCAGTACTTC
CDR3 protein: CASRIPRVLKETQYF

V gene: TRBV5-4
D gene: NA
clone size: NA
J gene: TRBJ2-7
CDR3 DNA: TGTGCCAGCAGCTTGTACAGCAGGGGGGTCTCCTACGAGCAGTACTTC
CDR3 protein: CASSLYSRGVSYEQYF

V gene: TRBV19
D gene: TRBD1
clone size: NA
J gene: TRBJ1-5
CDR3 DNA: TGTGCCAGTAGCGACGACAGGGTCACTCAGCCCCAGCATTTT
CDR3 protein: CASSDDRVTQPQHF

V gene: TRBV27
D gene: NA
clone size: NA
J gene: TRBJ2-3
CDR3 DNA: TGTGCCAGCAGTTTAAGGCGGACTGCAACCCGGGGCACAGATACGCAGTATTTT
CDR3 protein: CASSLRRTATRGTDTQYF

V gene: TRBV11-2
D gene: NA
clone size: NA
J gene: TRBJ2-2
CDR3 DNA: TGTGCCAGCAGCTTAGCCGTGCAACGGACCGGGGAGCTGTTTTTT
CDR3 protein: CASSLAVQRTGELFF

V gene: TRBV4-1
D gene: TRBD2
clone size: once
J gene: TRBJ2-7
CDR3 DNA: TGCGCCAGCAGCCAAGTTCCTAGCGGGAGTTATGAGCAGTACTTC
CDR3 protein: CASSQVPSGSYEQYF

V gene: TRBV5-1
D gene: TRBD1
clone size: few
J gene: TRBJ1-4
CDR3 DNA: TGCGCCAGCAGCGCTAGGACAGGAGGACCCGGTGAAAAACTGTTTTTT
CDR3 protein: CASSARTGGPGEKLFF

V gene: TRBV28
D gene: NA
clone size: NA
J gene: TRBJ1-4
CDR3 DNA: TGTGCCGGCAGTTTCCCGGGTTCTAATGAAAAACTGTTTTTT
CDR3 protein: CAGSFPGSNEKLFF

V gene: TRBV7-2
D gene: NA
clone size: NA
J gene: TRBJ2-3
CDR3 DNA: TGTGCCAGCAGCCCCCAGCGTGGAGGCACAGATACGCAGTATTTT
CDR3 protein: CASSPQRGGTDTQYF

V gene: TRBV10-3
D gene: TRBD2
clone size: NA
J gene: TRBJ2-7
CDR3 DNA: TGTGCCATCAGTGAATCTGGGGGAGGGCCCGACGAGCAGTACTTC
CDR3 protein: CAISESGGGPDEQYF

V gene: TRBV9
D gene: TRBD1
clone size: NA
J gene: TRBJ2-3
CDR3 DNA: TGTGCCAGCAGCTTACGGACAGGGGGCACAGATACGCAGTATTTT
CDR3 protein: CASSLRTGGTDTQYF

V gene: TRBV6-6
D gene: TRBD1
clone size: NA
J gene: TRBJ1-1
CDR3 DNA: TGTGCCAGCAGCCGAGGGACAGGTCCGCGGGGATGGGCTTTCTTT
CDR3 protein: CASSRGTGPRGWAFF

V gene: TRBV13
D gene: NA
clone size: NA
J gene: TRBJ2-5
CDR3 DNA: TGTGCCAGCGGGCAGGGACTGCTCCATGAGACCCAGTACTTC
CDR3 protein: CASGQGLLHETQYF

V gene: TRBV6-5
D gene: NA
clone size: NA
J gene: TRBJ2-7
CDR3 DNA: TGTGCCAGTTGGGCACAGGGAGTCCACGAGCAGTACTTC
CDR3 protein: CASWAQGVHEQYF

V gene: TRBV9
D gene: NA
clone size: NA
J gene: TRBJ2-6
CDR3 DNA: TGTGCCAGCACGGGGATCACTTCTGGGGCCAACGTCCTGACTTTC
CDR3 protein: CASTGITSGANVLTF

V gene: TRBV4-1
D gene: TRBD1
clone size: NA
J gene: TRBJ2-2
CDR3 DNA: TGCGCCAGCAGCCGTTCCGGGACAGGGATTGGCGGGGAGCTGTTTTTT
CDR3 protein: CASSRSGTGIGGELFF

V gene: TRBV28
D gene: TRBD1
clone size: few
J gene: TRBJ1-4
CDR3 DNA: TGTGCCAGCAGTTTCAGGGGGGCTGGTTCTAATGAAAAACTGTTTTTT
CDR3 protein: CASSFRGAGSNEKLFF

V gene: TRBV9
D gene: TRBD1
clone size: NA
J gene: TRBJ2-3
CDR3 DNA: TGTGCCAGCACCCCGGGACAGGACACAGATACGCAGTATTTT
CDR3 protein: CASTPGQDTDTQYF

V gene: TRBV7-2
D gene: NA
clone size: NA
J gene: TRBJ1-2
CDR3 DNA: TGTGCCAGCAGCTTCGACCGCAGGGGCTACACCTTC
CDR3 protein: CASSFDRRGYTF

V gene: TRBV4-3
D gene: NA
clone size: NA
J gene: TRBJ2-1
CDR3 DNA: TGCGCCAGCAGCCAAGACGGGTCGGCCTACAATGAGCAGTTCTTC
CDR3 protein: CASSQDGSAYNEQFF

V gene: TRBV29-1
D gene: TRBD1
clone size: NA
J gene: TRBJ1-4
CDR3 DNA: TGCAGCGTTGAGACCCCTCCCAGTGGGACAGGGGGTAATGAAAAACTGTTTTTT
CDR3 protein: CSVETPPSGTGGNEKLFF

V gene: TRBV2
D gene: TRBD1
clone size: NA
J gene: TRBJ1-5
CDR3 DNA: TGTGCCAGCAGGGGGGGACAGGGCAATCAGCCCCAGCATTTT
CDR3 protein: CASRGGQGNQPQHF

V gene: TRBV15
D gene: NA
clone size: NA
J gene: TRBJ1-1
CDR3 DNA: TGTGCCACCAGCAGAGATTTAAAGGCGGCAGCTTTCTTT
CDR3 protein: CATSRDLKAAAFF

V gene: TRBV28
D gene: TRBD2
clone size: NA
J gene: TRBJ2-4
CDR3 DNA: TGTGCCAGCAGTTTGGGGAAGCGGGAGGCCAAAAACATTCAGTACTTC
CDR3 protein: CASSLGKREAKNIQYF

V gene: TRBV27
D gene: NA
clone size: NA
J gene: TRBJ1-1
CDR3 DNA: TGTGCCAGCAGTTTGAGGCGGCCAGCGAGCACTGAAGCTTTCTTT
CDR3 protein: CASSLRRPASTEAFF

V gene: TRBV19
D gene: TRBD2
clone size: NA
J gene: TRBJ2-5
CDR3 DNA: TGTGCCAGTAGTGGGCTAGCGGGAGGAGAGACCCAGTACTTC
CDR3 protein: CASSGLAGGETQYF

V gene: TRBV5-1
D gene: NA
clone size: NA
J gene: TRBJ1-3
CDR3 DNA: TGCGCCAGCAGCTTGGGACGGAGCTCTGGAAACACCATATATTTT
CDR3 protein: CASSLGRSSGNTIYF

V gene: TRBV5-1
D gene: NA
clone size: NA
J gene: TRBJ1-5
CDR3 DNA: TGCGCCAGCAGCTTGGGAGGGAACAATCAGCCCCAGCATTTT
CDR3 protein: CASSLGGNNQPQHF

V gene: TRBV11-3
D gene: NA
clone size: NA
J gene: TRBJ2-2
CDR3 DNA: TGTGCCAGCAGCCCGCGCCCAGGGGTAGTCACCGGGGAGCTGTTTTTT
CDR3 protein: CASSPRPGVVTGELFF

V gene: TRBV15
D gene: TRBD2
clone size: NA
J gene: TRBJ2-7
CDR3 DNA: TGTGCCTCCTCCCGCGCGGGAGGTACCTACGAGCAGTACTTC
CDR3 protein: CASSRAGGTYEQYF

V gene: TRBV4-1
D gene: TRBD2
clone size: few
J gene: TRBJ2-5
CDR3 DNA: TGCGCCAGCAGCCTCGAGGGACTAGCGGGACAAGAGACCCAGTACTTC
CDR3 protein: CASSLEGLAGQETQYF

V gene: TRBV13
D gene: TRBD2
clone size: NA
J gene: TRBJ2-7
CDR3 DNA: TGTGCCAGCAGCTCTAGCGGGAGTTCTTACGAGCAGTACTTC
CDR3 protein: CASSSSGSSYEQYF

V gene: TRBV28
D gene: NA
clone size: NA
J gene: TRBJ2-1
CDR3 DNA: TGTGCCAGCAGACTACAGGCCCTCTCCTACAATGAGCAGTTCTTC
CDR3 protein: CASRLQALSYNEQFF

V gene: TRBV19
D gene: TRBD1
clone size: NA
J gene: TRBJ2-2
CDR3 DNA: TGTGCCAGTAGTGCGATGACAGGGGGCACCGGGGAGCTGTTTTTT
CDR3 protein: CASSAMTGGTGELFF

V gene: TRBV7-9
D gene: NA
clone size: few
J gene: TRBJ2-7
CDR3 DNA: TGTGCCAGCAGCTTCGGCCCTGCGGGCGACTACGAGCAGTACTTC
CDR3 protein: CASSFGPAGDYEQYF

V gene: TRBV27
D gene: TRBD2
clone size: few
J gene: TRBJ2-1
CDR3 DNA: TGTGCCAGCAGTTTACGGGGACTAGCGGGTTACAATGAGCAGTTCTTC
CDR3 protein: CASSLRGLAGYNEQFF

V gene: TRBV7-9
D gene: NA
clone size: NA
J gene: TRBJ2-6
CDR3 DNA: TGTGCCAGCAGCCCTATGGTGTATGTGGGGGCCAACGTCCTGACTTTC
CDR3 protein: CASSPMVYVGANVLTF

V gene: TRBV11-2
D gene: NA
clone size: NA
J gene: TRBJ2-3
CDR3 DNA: TGTGCCAGCCGACTCACAGATACGCAGTATTTT
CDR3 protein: CASRLTDTQYF

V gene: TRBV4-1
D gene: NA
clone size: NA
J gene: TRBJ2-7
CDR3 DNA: TGCGCCAGCAGCCAAGATGGGCCTGGCGGGGTGGACGAGCAGTACTTC
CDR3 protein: CASSQDGPGGVDEQYF

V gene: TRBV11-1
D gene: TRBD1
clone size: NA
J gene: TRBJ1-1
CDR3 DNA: TGTGCCAGCAGCTTCAGGGGGCGAAATACTGAAGCTTTCTTT
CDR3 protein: CASSFRGRNTEAFF

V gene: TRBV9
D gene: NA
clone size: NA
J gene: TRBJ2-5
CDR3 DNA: TGTGCCAGCAGCGCCCGGGACTGGGGCCAAGAGACCCAGTACTTC
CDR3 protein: CASSARDWGQETQYF

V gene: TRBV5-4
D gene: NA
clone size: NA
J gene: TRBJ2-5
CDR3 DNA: TGTGCCAGCAGCTTGGCGTTGTCGGGAGAGGAGACCCAGTACTTC
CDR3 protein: CASSLALSGEETQYF

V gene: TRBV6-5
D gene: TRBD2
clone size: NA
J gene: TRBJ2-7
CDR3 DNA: TGTGCCAGCAGTTACTCGACTAGCGGGAGTTACGAGCAGTACTTC
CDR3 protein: CASSYSTSGSYEQYF

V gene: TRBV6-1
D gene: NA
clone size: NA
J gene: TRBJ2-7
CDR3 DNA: TGTGCCAGCAGTGAAAGAGGGTTGTGGAGCTACGAGCAGTACTTC
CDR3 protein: CASSERGLWSYEQYF